Listed here is a single T cell receptor (beta chain). This entry is derived from a study of blood T cell repertoires in COVID-19. The assay was immunoSEQ multiplex PCR, and TCRdb's table has in-frame clones only and misses some. The table has 150,000 to 200,000 clones, 83% seen once. The germline V gene has CDR1 MNHEY and CDR2 SVGAGI. Losses at the gene ends were 5 bases for V and 6 bases for J; bases not matched to a gene: 9. The CDR3 extends over 15 amino acids. One Seattle source followed patients from active infection through their disease course. The sample consisted of peripheral blood. This sequence joins TRBV6-5 and TRBJ2-2, with 7 nucleotides matching TRBD1. The TCR comes from a woman between 65 and 79 years old with COVID-19, enrolled during active disease. CDR3: CASSRQGSGPGELFF. The CDR3 nucleotides read TGTGCCAGCAGTCGACAGGGATCGGGGCCCGGGGAGCTGTTTTTT.